The TCR beta chain described here comes from a study of cytomegalovirus exposure and HLA in healthy donors. The wider study: Of a few hundred genotyped donors, about 81% clustered with self-reported Caucasian donors.

A remark on this clone: Antigen specificity is unknown.

Study outcomes and limitations: It was confirmed in vitro that a few of the CMV-associated chains were specific for CMV antigens. What a later analysis reportedly showed was that an Asian-associated ancestry cluster had fewer N-insertions than the approximately 700-donor mean.

Primers included in the PCR were 60 Vbeta and 13 Jbeta primers. The repertoire was sequenced with immunoSEQ multiplex PCR; TCRdb's copy has only in-frame clones and lacks some. This table holds approximately 77,000 clones, roughly 70% found once. The CDR3 spans 15 residues. The V end was cut by 5 bases, the J end by 1 base, with 13 bases between. Looked up from germline, CDR1 is MRHNA and CDR2 is SNTAGT. Source material: PBMCs. The sequence was obtained from a man in his fifties or sixties in good health and CMV-seropositive. J is TRBJ2-3 and V is TRBV6-4; maybe TRBD1 (5 bases). The DNA of the CDR3 is TGTGCCAGCAGTCCCCACTCACAGGGCACAGATACGCAGTATTTT. It is translated as CASSPHSQGTDTQYF.